The rows below give T cell receptor beta chains drawn from one sample of a study of blood T cell repertoires in COVID-19. Measured with immunoSEQ multiplex PCR; TCRdb has only the in-frame clones, and not every one. The sample includes tens of thousands of clones, roughly 81% seen only once; the top ten take roughly 9.2%. Specimen: peripheral blood. The receptors stem from a human donor in a cohort sampled during active COVID-19. CDR3s include the opening cysteine and the closing phenylalanine or tryptophan. A D gene is named only where the DNA matches it firmly. Part of the rows lack a size; the others show once, few, many or a class for expanded clones.

J: TRBJ2-5; size: .; D: .; V: TRBV5-1; DNA: TGCGCCAGCAGCCCTTCCCAGGTTAGGGAGACCCAGTACTTC; CDR3: CASSPSQVRETQYF
J: TRBJ2-1; size: .; D: TRBD2; V: TRBV30; DNA: TGTGCCTGGACCTCGGGACTAGCGGGAGCCAATGAGCAGTTCTTC; CDR3: CAWTSGLAGANEQFF
J: TRBJ2-4; size: once; D: TRBD1; V: TRBV4-2; DNA: TGTGCCAGCAGCCTCGGACAGGGGGCGTCCAAAAACATTCAGTACTTC; CDR3: CASSLGQGASKNIQYF
J: TRBJ2-7; size: .; D: .; V: TRBV5-1; DNA: TGCGCCAGCAGCTTCGGACTGGGGAGCTCCTACGAGCAGTACTTC; CDR3: CASSFGLGSSYEQYF
J: TRBJ2-1; size: .; D: TRBD2; V: TRBV27; DNA: TGTGCCAGCAGTACGATACTAGCGGGGACCTACAATGAGCAGTTCTTC; CDR3: CASSTILAGTYNEQFF
J: TRBJ2-4; size: .; D: .; V: TRBV6-1; DNA: TGTGCCAGCAGTGAAGTAGGCACAGGGGGGGACATTCAGTACTTC; CDR3: CASSEVGTGGDIQYF
J: TRBJ2-1; size: .; D: TRBD1; V: TRBV4-2; DNA: TGTGCCAGCAGGGGGAACAGGGGACGGGAGCAGTTCTTC; CDR3: CASRGNRGREQFF
J: TRBJ1-5; size: .; D: .; V: TRBV5-3; DNA: TGTGCCAGAAGCTTGGCTTACAGGAAGGGCCTTATGGGCAATCAGCCCCAGCATTTT; CDR3: CARSLAYRKGLMGNQPQHF
J: TRBJ1-2; size: .; D: TRBD1; V: TRBV7-7; DNA: TGTGCTAGCAGCTTTCTCCGGGACAGGGGGCCCCATGGCTACACCTTC; CDR3: CASSFLRDRGPHGYTF
J: TRBJ2-1; size: .; D: .; V: TRBV6-6; DNA: TGTGCCGGGGGGTACAATGAGCAGTTCTTC; CDR3: CAGGYNEQFF
J: TRBJ2-2; size: .; D: TRBD2; V: TRBV6-1; DNA: TGTGCCAGCAGTGCACTAGCGGGGGGTGGCTACACCGGGGAGCTGTTTTTT; CDR3: CASSALAGGGYTGELFF
J: TRBJ2-1; size: .; D: TRBD2; V: TRBV7-2; DNA: TGTGCCAGCAGCCCCCCGGGAGGGTCCAACAATGAGCAGTTCTTC; CDR3: CASSPPGGSNNEQFF
J: TRBJ2-1; size: .; D: TRBD2; V: TRBV5-6; DNA: TGTGCCAGCAGCCCCCAGCGGCTAGCGGAGATGGTTTCTGAGCAGTTCTTC; CDR3: CASSPQRLAEMVSEQFF
J: TRBJ2-1; size: .; D: .; V: TRBV10-3; DNA: TGTGCCATCAGTGAGCCCGAGGAGGTTAATGAGCAGTTCTTC; CDR3: CAISEPEEVNEQFF
J: TRBJ1-2; size: .; D: TRBD1; V: TRBV10-3; DNA: TGTGCCATCAGTGCGATCGGACAGGGAAAAGGCTACACCTTC; CDR3: CAISAIGQGKGYTF
J: TRBJ2-3; size: .; D: TRBD2; V: TRBV5-1; DNA: TGCGCCAGCAGCTTGGGGACTAGCGGGAGTATCACAGATACGCAGTATTTT; CDR3: CASSLGTSGSITDTQYF
J: TRBJ2-5; size: .; D: TRBD1; V: TRBV27; DNA: TGTGCCAGCAGTCCGGGACAGTGGGAGACCCAGTACTTC; CDR3: CASSPGQWETQYF
J: TRBJ1-5; size: .; D: .; V: TRBV3-1/TRBV3-2; DNA: TGTGCCAGCAGCCAAGATAGGCCGACAGAGAGTAGCAATCAGCCCCAGCATTTT; CDR3: CASSQDRPTESSNQPQHF
J: TRBJ1-1; size: .; D: .; V: TRBV6-5; DNA: TGTGCCAGTTGGGACCTAAGGGGGTTCTTT; CDR3: CASWDLRGFF
J: TRBJ2-2; size: few; D: TRBD1; V: TRBV6-5; DNA: TGTGCCAGCAGTCCCCGGACAGGGGAATCCGGGGAGCTGTTTTTT; CDR3: CASSPRTGESGELFF
J: TRBJ2-1; size: .; D: TRBD2; V: TRBV27; DNA: TGTGCCAGCAGTCGGACTAGCCCCTACAATGAGCAGTTCTTC; CDR3: CASSRTSPYNEQFF
J: TRBJ2-7; size: .; D: .; V: TRBV13; DNA: TGTGCCAGCAGCCCGGACTCCCACGAGCAGTACTTC; CDR3: CASSPDSHEQYF
J: TRBJ2-5; size: .; D: .; V: TRBV4-1; DNA: TGCGCCAGCAGCCAAGATCCTCCAGCGACCAGGTACTTC; CDR3: CASSQDPPATRYF
J: TRBJ2-7; size: .; D: .; V: TRBV19; DNA: TGTGCCAGTAGTACCCAGACTGGCGAGCAGTACTTC; CDR3: CASSTQTGEQYF
J: TRBJ2-7; size: .; D: TRBD2; V: TRBV5-6; DNA: TGTGCCAGCAGCTTCGCCCCACTAGCGGGAGGCGAGCAGTACTTC; CDR3: CASSFAPLAGGEQYF
J: TRBJ1-1; size: .; D: TRBD1; V: TRBV30; DNA: TGTGCCGCCCGGGACAGGGAACCCTTGAACACTGAAGCTTTCTTT; CDR3: CAARDREPLNTEAFF
J: TRBJ1-3; size: .; D: .; V: TRBV30; DNA: TGTGCCCGCGGGACCACCTCTGGAAACACCATATATTTT; CDR3: CARGTTSGNTIYF
J: TRBJ1-1; size: .; D: TRBD1; V: TRBV10-3; DNA: TGTGCCATCAGTGAGTGGGACAGGAACACTGAAGCTTTCTTT; CDR3: CAISEWDRNTEAFF
J: TRBJ2-7; size: .; D: TRBD2; V: TRBV7-8; DNA: TGTGCCAGCAGCTTAGGGGGACTAGCGATTACGTCTTCGTACGAGCAGTACTTC; CDR3: CASSLGGLAITSSYEQYF
J: TRBJ1-2; size: medium-sized; D: .; V: TRBV28; DNA: TGTGCCAGCAGACTCCAGGGCCCCTATGGCTACACCTTC; CDR3: CASRLQGPYGYTF
J: TRBJ2-7; size: .; D: .; V: TRBV6-5; DNA: TGTGCCAGCAGTTACTCTCAGGGGGGCCCCTACGAGCAGTACTTC; CDR3: CASSYSQGGPYEQYF
J: TRBJ1-4; size: .; D: TRBD1; V: TRBV28; DNA: TGTGCCAGCAGCTATGGGGACAGGGGTGGGGAAAAACTGTTTTTT; CDR3: CASSYGDRGGEKLFF
J: TRBJ1-1; size: .; D: .; V: TRBV10-2; DNA: TGCGCCAGCAGCCCGGGTCGGAGGACTGAAGCTTTCTTT; CDR3: CASSPGRRTEAFF
J: TRBJ2-7; size: once; D: .; V: TRBV28; DNA: TGTGCCAGCAGCTTGGACAGAAGCTCCTACGAGCAGTACTTC; CDR3: CASSLDRSSYEQYF
J: TRBJ2-7; size: .; D: .; V: TRBV29-1; DNA: TGCAGCGTTGAACCCCAGGGCTCCTACGAGCAGTACTTC; CDR3: CSVEPQGSYEQYF
J: TRBJ1-5; size: .; D: .; V: TRBV7-2; DNA: TGTGCCAGCAGCCTCCCCGAAGGCGGAGCTCCTGTACCCCAGCATTTT; CDR3: CASSLPEGGAPVPQHF
J: TRBJ1-3; size: few; D: TRBD1; V: TRBV4-1; DNA: TGCGCCAGCAGCCAAGGTGGTGGGCAGGGGGCTGGTGGAAACACCATATATTTT; CDR3: CASSQGGGQGAGGNTIYF
J: TRBJ2-3; size: .; D: .; V: TRBV9; DNA: TGTGCCAGCAGCCGAGGTATTACAGATACGCAGTATTTT; CDR3: CASSRGITDTQYF
J: TRBJ2-3; size: few; D: TRBD2; V: TRBV4-1; DNA: TGCGCCAGCAGCCAGGATCCCCTAGCGGGAGCAAGAGATACGCAGTATTTT; CDR3: CASSQDPLAGARDTQYF
J: TRBJ2-5; size: .; D: TRBD2; V: TRBV25-1; DNA: TGTGCCACCCGGATGCGTGGACTAGCGGGAGAAGAGACCCAGTACTTC; CDR3: CATRMRGLAGEETQYF
J: TRBJ2-1; size: few; D: TRBD2; V: TRBV7-8; DNA: TGTGCCAGCAGCTTAGGGACTAGCTTCAATGAGCAGTTCTTC; CDR3: CASSLGTSFNEQFF
J: TRBJ2-1; size: .; D: TRBD2; V: TRBV27; DNA: TGTGCCAGCAGTCTAGCGGGAGATTATGAGCAGTTCTTC; CDR3: CASSLAGDYEQFF
J: TRBJ2-3; size: few; D: TRBD2; V: TRBV7-8; DNA: TGTGCCAGCAGCTCGGGACTAGCGGGAGTAGGTACGCAGTATTTT; CDR3: CASSSGLAGVGTQYF
J: TRBJ1-2; size: .; D: .; V: TRBV30; DNA: TGTGCCTGGAGTGTAGGGCCAGGGGATGGCTACACCTTC; CDR3: CAWSVGPGDGYTF
J: TRBJ2-1; size: .; D: .; V: TRBV5-5; DNA: TGTGCCAGCATCTCGGTCGGGGTCTCCTACAATGAGCAGTTCTTC; CDR3: CASISVGVSYNEQFF
J: TRBJ2-7; size: .; D: .; V: TRBV5-4; DNA: TGTGCCAGCAGCCCCCCGGGGGAAGAGCAGTACTTC; CDR3: CASSPPGEEQYF
J: TRBJ2-1; size: few; D: TRBD2; V: TRBV18; DNA: TGTGCCAGCTCGTTGGAGCGGGAGAAAGTTCATGAGCAGTTCTTC; CDR3: CASSLEREKVHEQFF
J: TRBJ2-2; size: .; D: .; V: TRBV5-1; DNA: TGCGCCAGCAGCTTGGGACAGACTGTAGGGGAGCTGTTTTTT; CDR3: CASSLGQTVGELFF
J: TRBJ2-5; size: .; D: TRBD1; V: TRBV11-2; DNA: TGTGCCAGCAGCAAGGACAGGTCAATAGGGACCCAGTACTTC; CDR3: CASSKDRSIGTQYF
J: TRBJ1-1; size: .; D: TRBD1; V: TRBV19; DNA: TGTGCCAGTACCAGGGGGCTCGGCACTGAAGCTTTCTTT; CDR3: CASTRGLGTEAFF
J: TRBJ1-3; size: .; D: .; V: TRBV9; DNA: TGTGCCAGCAGCGTAGTCAGGCAGGGCCTTGGAAACACCATATATTTT; CDR3: CASSVVRQGLGNTIYF
J: TRBJ1-1; size: .; D: .; V: TRBV5-4; DNA: TGTGCCAGCAGCTCAGGAAACACTGAAGCTTTCTTT; CDR3: CASSSGNTEAFF
J: TRBJ2-7; size: .; D: .; V: TRBV28; DNA: TGTGCCAGCAGTCCCCAGGGGTACGAGCAGTACTTC; CDR3: CASSPQGYEQYF